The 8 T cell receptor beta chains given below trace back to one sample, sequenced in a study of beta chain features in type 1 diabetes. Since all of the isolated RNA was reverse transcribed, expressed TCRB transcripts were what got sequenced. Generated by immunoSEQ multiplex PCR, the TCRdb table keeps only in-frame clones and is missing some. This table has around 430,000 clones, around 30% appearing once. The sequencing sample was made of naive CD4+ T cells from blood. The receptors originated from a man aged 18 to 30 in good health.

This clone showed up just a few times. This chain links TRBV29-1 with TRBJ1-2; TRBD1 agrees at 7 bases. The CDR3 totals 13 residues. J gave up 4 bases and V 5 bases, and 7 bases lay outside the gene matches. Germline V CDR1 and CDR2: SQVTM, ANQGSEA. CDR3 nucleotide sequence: TGCAGCGTTTTGGGACAGTCGACCTATGGCTACACCTTC. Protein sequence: CSVLGQSTYGYTF.

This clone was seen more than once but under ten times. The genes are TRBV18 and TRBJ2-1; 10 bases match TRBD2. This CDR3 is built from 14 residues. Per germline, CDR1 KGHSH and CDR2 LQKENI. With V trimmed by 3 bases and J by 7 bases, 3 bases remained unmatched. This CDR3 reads CASSPTSGMNEQFF. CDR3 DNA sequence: TGTGCCAGCTCACCCACTAGCGGGATGAATGAGCAGTTCTTC. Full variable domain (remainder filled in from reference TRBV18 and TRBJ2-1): NAGVMQNPRHLVRRRGQEARLRCSPMKGHSHVYWYRQLPEEGLKFMVYLQKENIIDESGMPKERFSAEFPKEGPSILRIQQVVRGDSAAYFCASSPTSGMNEQFFGPGTRLTVL.

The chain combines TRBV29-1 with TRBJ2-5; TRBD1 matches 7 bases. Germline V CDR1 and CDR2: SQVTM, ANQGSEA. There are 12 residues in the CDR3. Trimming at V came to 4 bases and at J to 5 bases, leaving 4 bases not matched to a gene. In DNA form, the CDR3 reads TGCAGCGTTGGAAAAGGGGGCGAGACCCAGTACTTC. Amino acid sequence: CSVGKGGETQYF.

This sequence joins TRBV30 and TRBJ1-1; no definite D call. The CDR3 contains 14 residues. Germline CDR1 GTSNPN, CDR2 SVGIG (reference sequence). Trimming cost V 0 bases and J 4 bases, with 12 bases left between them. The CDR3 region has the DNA TGTGCCTGGAGTGTTCTCCCTACGGGCACTGAAGCTTTCTTT. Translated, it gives CAWSVLPTGTEAFF.

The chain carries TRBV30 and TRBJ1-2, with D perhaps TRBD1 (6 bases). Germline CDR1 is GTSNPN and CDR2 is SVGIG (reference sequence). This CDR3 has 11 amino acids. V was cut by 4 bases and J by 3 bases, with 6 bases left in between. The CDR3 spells CAWNRDYGYTF. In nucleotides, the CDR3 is TGTGCCTGGAACAGGGACTATGGCTACACCTTC. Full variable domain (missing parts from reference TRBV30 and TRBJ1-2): SQTIHQWPATLVQPVGSPLSLECTVEGTSNPNLYWYRQAAGRGLQLLFYSVGIGQISSEVPQNLSASRPQDRQFILSSKKLLLSDSGFYLCAWNRDYGYTFGSGTRLTVV.

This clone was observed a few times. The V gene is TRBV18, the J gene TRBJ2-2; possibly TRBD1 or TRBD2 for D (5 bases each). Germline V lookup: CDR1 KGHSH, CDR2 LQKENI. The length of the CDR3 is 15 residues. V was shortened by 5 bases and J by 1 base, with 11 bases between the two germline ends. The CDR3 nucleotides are TGTGCCAGCTCATACGGGACGGAGAACACCGGGGAGCTGTTTTTT. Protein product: CASSYGTENTGELFF.

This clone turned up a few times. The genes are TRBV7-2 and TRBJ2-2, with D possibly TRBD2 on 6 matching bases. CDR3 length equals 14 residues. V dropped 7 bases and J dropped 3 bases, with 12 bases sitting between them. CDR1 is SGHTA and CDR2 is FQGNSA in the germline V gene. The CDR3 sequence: CASTPGLHTGELFF. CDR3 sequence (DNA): TGTGCCAGCACCCCGGGACTCCACACCGGGGAGCTGTTTTTT.

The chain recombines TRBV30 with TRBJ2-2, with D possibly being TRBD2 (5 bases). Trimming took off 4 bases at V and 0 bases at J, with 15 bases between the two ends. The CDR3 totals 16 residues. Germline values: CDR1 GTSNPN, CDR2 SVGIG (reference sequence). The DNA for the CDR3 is TGTGCCTGGACCCCTCGGTGGCGGGCGAACACCGGGGAGCTGTTTTTT. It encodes CAWTPRWRANTGELFF.